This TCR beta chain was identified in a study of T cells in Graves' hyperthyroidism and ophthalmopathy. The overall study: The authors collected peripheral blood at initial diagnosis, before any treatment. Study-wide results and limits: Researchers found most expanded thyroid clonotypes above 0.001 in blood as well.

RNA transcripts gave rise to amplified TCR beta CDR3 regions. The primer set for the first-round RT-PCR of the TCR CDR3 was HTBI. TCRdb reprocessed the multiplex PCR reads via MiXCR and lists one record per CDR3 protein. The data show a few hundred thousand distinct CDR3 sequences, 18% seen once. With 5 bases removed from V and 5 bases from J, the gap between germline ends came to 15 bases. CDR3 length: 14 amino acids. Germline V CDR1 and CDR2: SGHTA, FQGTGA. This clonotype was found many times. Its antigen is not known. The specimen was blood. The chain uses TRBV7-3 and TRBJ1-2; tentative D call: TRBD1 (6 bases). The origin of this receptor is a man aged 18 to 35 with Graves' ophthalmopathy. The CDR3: CASSPQGQGYGYTF. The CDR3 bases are TGTGCCAGCAGCCCTCAAGGGCAGGGGTATGGCTACACCTTC.